This T cell receptor (beta chain) was captured in a study of long-term antiretroviral therapy in people with HIV. On this clone itself: What it recognizes is unknown.

Every specimen provided 1-10 million cryopreserved PBMC before DNA extraction took place. Trimming took 3 bases from V and 4 from J; bases not matched to a gene: 0. The CDR3 is made up of 13 amino acids. Germline-derived CDR1 and CDR2 are SGHTA and FQGTGA. Regarding the study as a whole: Clonotypes expanded prior to ART showed repertoire dominance at all sampled time points. Diversity remained lower than transplant donor controls, even though it increased after ART.

Survey-level immunoSEQ v3.0 assays were run. Sequencing was intended to reach about 35,000-50,000 T-cell genomes per sample. TCRdb's copy holds only in-frame clones and misses some; the assay was immunoSEQ multiplex PCR. The data show some 15,000 clones, with more than 75% seen just once and approximately 30% held by the top ten. Material: unsorted PBMCs, obtained 3.1 years after starting antiretroviral therapy. V and J are TRBV7-3 and TRBJ1-1; 9 nucleotides match TRBD1. The receptor's source is a man aged 35-49 years with HIV. CDR3: CASSLTGGTEAFF. DNA of the CDR3: TGTGCCAGCAGCTTGACAGGGGGCACTGAAGCTTTCTTT.